These 2 T cell receptor beta chains share one sample of origin, sequenced in a study of T cells in Graves' hyperthyroidism and ophthalmopathy. The CDR3 regions of TCR beta were amplified from RNA transcripts. The TCR CDR3 first-round RT-PCR relied on the HTBI primer set. TCRdb used MiXCR to reprocess the multiplex PCR reads, holding one entry per CDR3 protein. The sample shows about 640,000 distinct CDR3 sequences, 45% of them seen only once. The sequencing sample was made of peripheral blood or thyroid tissue (not recorded which). The receptors shown here come from an adult man with Graves' disease, either hyperthyroidism or ophthalmopathy (not recorded which).

This chain links TRBV10-2 with TRBJ2-2, with unresolved D. Per the germline V gene, CDR1 is WSHSY and CDR2 is SAAADI. Trimming pared 2 bases from V and 4 bases from J, leaving 8 bases between. CDR3 length equals 14 residues. CDR3 loop: CASSETVITGELFF. The CDR3 bases are TGCGCCAGCAGTGAGACAGTGATCACCGGGGAGCTGTTTTTT.

V usage is TRBV2 and J usage is TRBJ1-2; no clear D. Germline CDR1 SNHLY, CDR2 FYNNEI. The CDR3 totals 11 residues. Trimming stripped 6 bases from V and 5 bases from J, with 7 bases between. CDR3 coding DNA: TGTGCCAGCAGCATCGGGTATGGCTACACCTTC. It translates to CASSIGYGYTF.